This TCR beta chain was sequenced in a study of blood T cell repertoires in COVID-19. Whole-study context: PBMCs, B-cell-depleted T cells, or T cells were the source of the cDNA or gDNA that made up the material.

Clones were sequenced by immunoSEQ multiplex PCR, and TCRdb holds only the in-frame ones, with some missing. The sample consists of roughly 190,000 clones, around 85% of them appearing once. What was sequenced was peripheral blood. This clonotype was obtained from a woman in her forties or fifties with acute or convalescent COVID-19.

Written as DNA, the CDR3 is TGTGCCAGCAGAAACCGGGATACGCAGTATTTT. It translates to CASRNRDTQYF. J is TRBJ2-3 and V is TRBV6-5; D is ambiguous. Germline CDR1 is MNHEY and CDR2 is SVGAGI. The CDR3 runs 11 residues. V shed 6 bases and J shed 6 bases, with 7 bases lying between them.